This T cell receptor (beta chain) stems from a study of T cells in localized non-small cell lung cancer (dated by TCRdb to 2018 to 2020). Concerning the study at large: Comparing tumors with uninvolved tumor-adjacent lungs, the study looked at the T cell repertoires of 220 or so patients with early-stage NSCLC. All 240 or so NSCLC patients in the cohort were treatment-naive and had localized lung tumors that were resected. The mean age of the NSCLC patients was roughly 70 years, with 130 or so men and around 100 women.

The immunoSEQ Assay was used to sequence TCR beta CDR3 regions from DNA. The paper's processing steps were these. T cell density was computed as TCR beta template counts normalized to usable DNA estimated by amplifying housekeeping genes. The preseqR package was used to estimate richness by extrapolating to 400,000 templates for PBMC samples and to 120,000 templates for tissue samples. Clonality was defined as one minus Pielou's evenness. Tissue-enriched TCRs were identified by differential abundance testing using productive amino-acid clonotypes, minimum total count 5 and alpha 0.1. The Jaccard Index and the Morisita Overlap Index were used to measure how much the repertoires overlapped between compartments. GLIPH grouped TCR beta CDR3s together with public tetramer-defined viral CDR3s, and a viral motif had to include at least three viral sequences and also show V-gene enrichment. Held by TCRdb, this immuneACCESS table contains in-frame sequences only and omits some clones. Under half of the omission traces to an unresolved V gene where checked; the cause of the rest is unknown. V, J and clone size reflect that table, while D and trimming were determined from the DNA. In all, the sample holds roughly 40,000 clones, and about 87% of those were seen once. The ten biggest clones cover approximately 3.4% of the sample.

V is shortened by 3 bases, J by 9 bases, and the region joining them spans 15 bases. Sequences LNHDA (CDR1) and SQIVND (CDR2) are obtained from the germline V gene (reference sequence). Its CDR3 holds 15 amino acids, cysteine through phenylalanine. Only CDR3 DNA remains: 45 bases, in frame from the first base. As concerns this clone: No cognate antigen has been identified for it. There are no base qualities to consult, and no much larger clone falls within one base.

At diagnosis, peripheral blood, uninvolved tumor-adjacent lung and tumor were collected and stored as a combination of fresh-frozen and FFPE material. For TCR repertoire profiling, blood samples were analyzed as peripheral blood mononuclear cells. The paper as a whole reports these results and caveats: Higher blood T cell density associated with longer overall survival, while higher adjacent-lung clonality associated with shorter survival. A median of 57 of the top 100 tumor clones turned up in the paired uninvolved adjacent lung, and 25 to 35 of those clones also ranked among the top 100 of that same adjacent lung. The highest T cell clonality was observed in uninvolved tumor-adjacent lung, where clonality exceeded that of tumor, suggesting that antigenic responses were more focused in uninvolved tumor-adjacent lung. Because multi-region sequencing of the tumors was not done, intratumor heterogeneity could not be ruled out. Since the design was exploratory, TCR variables were selected using unadjusted p-values with no false-discovery rate correction.

The chain employs TRBV19 and TRBJ1-6; the D gene cannot be named for sure. The clonotype comes from a man aged 18-55 years with stage I lung adenocarcinoma. This specimen was peripheral blood, taken before any cancer treatment. In nucleotide form, the sequence is TGTGCCAGTAGTATTTTAACCGGGTTCTCTTCACCCCTCCACTTT. Translated, this gives CASSILTGFSSPLHF.